Described below is a single T cell receptor beta chain sequence and its context. Original data processing: Reference gene primer amplification yielded estimated nucleated cell counts. The table came from immunoSEQ multiplex PCR; TCRdb's copy has only in-frame clones and leaves some out. D and trimming come from the DNA, and the V and J calls and clone size come from that table. This table holds roughly 130,000 clones, about 89% found once. The record originates from a study of blood T cell repertoires in COVID-19. Across the whole study: Researchers got acute and convalescent COVID-19 samples from the United States, Italy and Spain. The cDNA or gDNA used as material had been derived from T cells, B-cell-depleted T cells, or PBMCs.

Germline CDR1 is SGHRS and CDR2 is YFSETQ. V dropped 1 base and J dropped 6; count of bases not matched to a gene: 7. This CDR3 is built from 15 residues. The chain is built from TRBV5-1 and TRBJ2-3, with 8 bases fitting TRBD1. The TCR comes from a woman aged 60-70 years with acute or convalescent COVID-19. Sequencing was performed on peripheral blood. The CDR3 coding sequence is TGCGCCAGCAGCTTGACGGGACAGGCCTCCGATACGCAGTATTTT. Translating it yields CASSLTGQASDTQYF.